This T cell receptor beta chain is from a study of T cells in women clearing cervical HPV infection. This CDR3 has 16 residues. In germline, CDR1 is SGHRS, CDR2 YFSETQ. V shed 0 bases and J shed 0 bases, with 10 bases lying between them. Generated by immunoSEQ multiplex PCR, the TCRdb table keeps only in-frame clones and is missing some. The sample table includes about 15,000 clones. Study findings and constraints: TRBV6-7 relative abundance averaged approximately 0.1% in cases and roughly 0.17% in controls.

As to this clone: No antigen is known for it. Sequencing ends 3 residues short of the CDR3 end; the germline J gene provides the rest.

What was sequenced was blood buffy coat. This sequence was found in a woman aged 18-70 years with a cervical HPV16 infection that either progressed to CIN3+ or cleared (not recorded which). This chain uses TRBV5-1 with TRBJ2-4; maybe TRBD1 (5 bases). Incomplete CDR3 DNA: TGCGCCAGCAGCTTGGGGGGAACAGGAGCCAAAAACATT. Translating it yields CASSLGGTGAKNI. The CDR3 reads in full as CASSLGGTGAKNIQYF.